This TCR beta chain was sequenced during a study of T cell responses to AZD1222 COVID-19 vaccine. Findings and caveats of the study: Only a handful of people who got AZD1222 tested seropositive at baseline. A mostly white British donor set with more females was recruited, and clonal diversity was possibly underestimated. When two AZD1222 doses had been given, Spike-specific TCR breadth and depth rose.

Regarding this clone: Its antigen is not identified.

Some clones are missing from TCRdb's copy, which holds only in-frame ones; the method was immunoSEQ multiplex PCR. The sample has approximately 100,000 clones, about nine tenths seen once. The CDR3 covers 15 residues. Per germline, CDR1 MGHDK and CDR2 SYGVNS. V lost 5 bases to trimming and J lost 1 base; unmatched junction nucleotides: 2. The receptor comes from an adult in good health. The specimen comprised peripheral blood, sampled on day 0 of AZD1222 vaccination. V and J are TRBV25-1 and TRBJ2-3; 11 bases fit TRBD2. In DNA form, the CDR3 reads TGTGCCAGCAGTAAGACTAGCGGGGGCACAGATACGCAGTATTTT. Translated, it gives CASSKTSGGTDTQYF.